Shown below are 28 T cell receptor beta chains from a single sample sequenced in a study of blood T cells in healthy people across ages. The authors ran a second PCR of 7 to 11 cycles using a sample-barcoded 5' primer and a J-beta primer mix. TCRdb called the 5' RACE reads again in MiXCR, with one record for every CDR3 protein. The repertoire has fewer than 800,000 distinct CDR3 sequences, 20% to 25% of them found once; the top ten carry roughly 3.7%. Sequencing used blood. These receptors originate from a man aged 70-80 years in good health.

In its sample, this clonotype was seen a few times. This chain links TRBV25-1 with TRBJ2-1, with D possibly matching TRBD2 (6 bases). V gave up 4 bases and J gave up 2 bases, with 12 bases separating them. The CDR3 extends over 15 amino acids. Per germline, CDR1 MGHDK and CDR2 SYGVNS. The CDR3 reads CASSARGGAYNEQFF. The DNA for the CDR3 is TGTGCCAGCAGTGCGCGGGGCGGGGCCTACAATGAGCAGTTCTTC.

Only a few counts were recorded for this clonotype. The J gene is TRBJ2-1, the V gene TRBV12-3 or TRBV12-4, with unresolved D. The J call is in doubt because the DNA end fits TRBJ2-5 better. This CDR3 contains 15 residues. In DNA, the CDR3 is TGTGCCAGCAGTTTGGTGTCAGGTATCGGCGAGACCCAGTACTTC. Protein sequence: CASSLVSGIGETQYF.

Note on this clonotype: The junction does not match germline at one end; this may be a read error. This chain connects TRBV24-1 to TRBJ2-7; 9 bases are a match to TRBD1. Germline loops: CDR1 KGHDR, CDR2 SFDVKD. The CDR3 has 15 residues. The CDR3 protein is CATSSGTGSSYERYF. Written as DNA, the CDR3 is TGTGCCACCAGCTCCGGGACAGGGAGTTCCTACGAGCGGTACTTC.

This clonotype was detected ten times or more. The chain recombines TRBV9 with TRBJ2-7; TRBD1 agrees at 11 bases. Germline V gene sequence: CDR1 SGDLS, CDR2 YYNGEE. This CDR3 is built from 15 residues. The V gene end was trimmed by 2 bases and the J gene end by 2 bases; junction bases not matched to a gene: 3. CDR3 residues: CASSVRGQGAYEQYF. The DNA for the CDR3 is TGTGCCAGCAGCGTGAGGGGACAGGGGGCCTACGAGCAGTACTTC.

V gene TRBV6-2 or TRBV6-3 combines with J gene TRBJ2-3; D is undetermined. V gave up 1 base and J gave up 5 bases, with 4 bases separating them. Germline-derived CDR1 and CDR2 are MNHEY and SVGEGT. The CDR3 totals 12 residues. In DNA, the CDR3 is TGTGCCAGCAGTTACTTTGGAGATACGCAGTATTTT. This codes for CASSYFGDTQYF.

The DNA of the CDR3 is TGCGCCAGCAGGATCGACAGCAATAATTCACCCCTCCACTTT. It translates to CASRIDSNNSPLHF. This chain uses TRBV5-1 with TRBJ1-6, with D possibly matching TRBD1 (5 bases). Trimming shortened V by 5 bases and J by 5 bases, and 11 bases separated the two germline ends. The CDR3 covers 14 residues. Germline V lookup: CDR1 SGHRS, CDR2 YFSETQ.

The chain joins TRBV7-3 to TRBJ2-1, with TRBD2 matching over 12 bases. The V segment lost 2 bases and the J segment 5 bases; nucleotides outside the gene matches: 10. The CDR3 totals 18 residues. Germline-derived CDR1 and CDR2 are SGHTA and FQGTGA. The CDR3 reads CASSLLTSSGRANNEQFF. The DNA of the CDR3 is TGTGCCAGCAGCTTATTAACGTCTAGCGGGAGGGCCAACAATGAGCAGTTCTTC.

The chain links TRBV24-1 to TRBJ2-1; D remains ambiguous. This CDR3 contains 17 residues. Trimming removed 2 bases from V and 4 bases from J, with 17 bases in between. Germline CDR1 reads KGHDR; CDR2 reads SFDVKD. The CDR3 coding sequence is TGTGCCACCAGTGATTCTAGGGCCTCCTTGGGGTACAATGAGCAGTTCTTC. Translation: CATSDSRASLGYNEQFF.

Turning to this clonotype: A much larger clone sits a single nucleotide away, making a read error possible. The J gene is TRBJ2-7, the V gene TRBV6-2 or TRBV6-3; D call uncertain. This CDR3 region has 11 residues. Trimming took 1 base from V and 3 from J, leaving 1 base between them. Germline assignment: CDR1 MNHEY and CDR2 SVGEGT. CDR3 amino acids: CASSYFYEQYF. CDR3 sequence (DNA): TGTGCCAGCAGTTACTTCTACGAGCAGTACTTC.

The chain couples TRBV5-1 to TRBJ2-7, with 10 bases that match TRBD1. Germline CDR1 SGHRS, CDR2 YFSETQ. The CDR3 runs 14 residues. Germline trimming cut 5 bases from V and 5 bases from J; bases unmatched to any gene: 7. The CDR3 loop reads CASRPRTGGDEQYF. Written as DNA, the CDR3 is TGCGCCAGCAGACCCCGGACAGGGGGAGACGAGCAGTACTTC.

The sample holds a few counts of this clonotype. This sequence joins TRBV10-3 and TRBJ2-5, with 10 bases matching TRBD2. The V and J ends lost 4 bases and 0 bases, in that order; junction bases with no gene match: 5. This CDR3 is 16 amino acids long. Germline assignment: CDR1 ENHRY and CDR2 SYGVKD. The CDR3 protein is CAISAVAGGYQETQYF. DNA for the CDR3: TGTGCCATCAGTGCGGTAGCGGGAGGTTACCAAGAGACCCAGTACTTC.

This chain uses TRBV29-1 with TRBJ2-6; D ambiguous. Germline CDR1 SQVTM, CDR2 ANQGSEA. Trimming shortened V by 2 bases and J by 0 bases, and 8 bases separated the two germline ends. This CDR3 has 15 amino acids. CDR3 nucleotide sequence: TGCAGCGTTGAATGGGCAGCCTCTGGGGCCAACGTCCTGACTTTC. The encoded protein is CSVEWAASGANVLTF.

This clonotype was detected a few times. The chain couples TRBV24-1 to TRBJ2-1; 7 bases agree with TRBD1. The J call may be wrong; the DNA end is better matched by TRBJ2-7. Germline-derived CDR1 and CDR2 are KGHDR and SFDVKD. This CDR3 contains 15 residues. The CDR3 reads CATSDLPGQPYEQYF. CDR3 nucleotides: TGTGCCACCAGTGATTTACCGGGACAGCCTTACGAGCAGTACTTC.

This clonotype appeared a few times. This rearrangement joins TRBV7-3 to TRBJ1-2, with D perhaps matching TRBD1 (5 bases). The ends were cut back, 1 base at V and 6 bases at J, with 21 bases in the middle. The CDR3 runs 17 residues. Germline V gene sequence: CDR1 SGHTA, CDR2 FQGTGA. Here the CDR3 reads CASSLKTPRGEVDGYTF. The CDR3 coding sequence is TGTGCCAGCAGCTTAAAAACCCCTCGGGGGGAAGTAGATGGCTACACCTTC.

V and J are TRBV20-1 and TRBJ2-1; the match to TRBD1 covers 7 bases. V trimming: 3 bases; J trimming: 9 bases; junction bases outside the gene matches: 11. The CDR3 spans 14 residues. Germline V gene sequence: CDR1 DFQATT, CDR2 SNEGSKA (reference sequence). CDR3: CSASKGGAFGEQFF. DNA of the CDR3: TGCAGTGCTAGTAAAGGGGGCGCATTCGGTGAGCAGTTCTTC.

This CDR3 is CASSTRLAGDINTQYF. The CDR3 nucleotides read TGTGCCAGCAGCACCAGACTAGCGGGAGATATAAATACGCAGTATTTT. This chain connects TRBV5-4 to TRBJ2-3; TRBD2 matches at 12 bases. With V trimmed by 4 bases and J by 7 bases, 10 bases remained unmatched. The CDR3 covers 16 residues. Looked up from germline, CDR1 is SGHNT and CDR2 is YYREEE (reference sequence).

This clonotype has only one observation. The CDR3 reads CASSQDAGTSTDTQYF. As DNA, the CDR3 is TGTGCCAGCAGCCAAGATGCGGGGACTAGCACAGATACGCAGTATTTT. The V and J genes are TRBV4-2 and TRBJ2-3, with D perhaps TRBD2 (6 bases). The V gene lost 0 bases and the J gene lost 0 bases, with 10 bases spanning the gap. The germline V gene encodes CDR1 LGHNA and CDR2 YNFKEQ. The CDR3 has 16 residues.

The chain couples TRBV7-9 to TRBJ2-5; the D gene is possibly TRBD2 (6 bases). The CDR3 covers 15 residues. Trimming cost V 4 bases and J 5 bases, with 17 bases left between them. Germline CDR1 SEHNR, CDR2 FQNEAQ (reference sequence). The CDR3 nucleotides read TGTGCCAGCAGCTCTTCGCGCCGGGGGTACGAGACCCAGTACTTC. Protein sequence: CASSSSRRGYETQYF.

The V call is TRBV6-6, the J call TRBJ2-5; 8 bases map to TRBD1. J gave up 5 bases and V 0 bases, and 8 bases lay outside the gene matches. Germline V gives CDR1 MNHNY, CDR2 SVGAGI (reference sequence). This CDR3 region has 16 residues. CDR3 sequence (DNA): TGTGCCAGCAGTTACTCGAAGCAGGGGGCTCGGGAGACCCAGTACTTC. Translated, it gives CASSYSKQGARETQYF.

This rearrangement joins TRBV12-3 or TRBV12-4 to TRBJ2-4; D is unclear. The CDR3 contains 11 residues. Trimming removed 6 bases from V and 3 bases from J, with 3 bases in between. DNA of the CDR3: TGTGCCAGCAGCAACAAAAACATTCAGTACTTC. Translation: CASSNKNIQYF.

V and J are TRBV29-1 and TRBJ2-5; D remains ambiguous. CDR3 length: 11 amino acids. Germline V gene sequence: CDR1 SQVTM, CDR2 ANQGSEA. V lost 6 bases to trimming and J lost 4 bases, with 9 bases between them. This chain's CDR3 is CSVGNRETQYF. As DNA, the CDR3 is TGCAGCGTGGGAAACCGAGAGACCCAGTACTTC.

This clonotype was observed at least ten times. J is TRBJ2-7 and V is TRBV5-1; D not certain. Germline values: CDR1 SGHRS, CDR2 YFSETQ. This CDR3 has 14 amino acids. The germline V and J ends were trimmed by 0 bases and 5 bases, with 12 bases remaining between them. The CDR3 sequence is CASSLGAAVHEQYF. The DNA for the CDR3 is TGCGCCAGCAGCTTGGGGGCAGCAGTGCACGAGCAGTACTTC.

With respect to this clonotype: The junction and the germline gene differ at one end; a read error may be behind it. The chain uses TRBV7-9 and TRBJ2-7; D tentatively fits TRBD1 or TRBD2 (5 bases each). The CDR3 consists of 11 residues. CDR1 and CDR2 from the germline V gene are SEHNR and FQNEAQ (reference sequence). CDR3: CASEGPKERYF. Written as DNA, the CDR3 is TGTGCCAGCGAGGGGCCCAAGGAGCGGTACTTC. Using reference TRBV7-9 and TRBJ2-7 for the parts outside the CDR3, the full variable domain is DTGVSQNPRHKITKRGQNVTFRCDPISEHNRLYWYRQTLGQGPEFLTYFQNEAQLEKSRLLSDRFSAERPKGSFSTLEIQRTEQGDSAMYLCASEGPKERYFGPGTRLTVT.

A few counts support this clonotype. The chain carries TRBV5-1 and TRBJ2-3; 8 nucleotides match TRBD2. Germline CDR1 is SGHRS and CDR2 is YFSETQ. Trimming cost V 5 bases and J 0 bases; bases outside gene matches: 5. The CDR3 loop spans 15 amino acids. In DNA form, the CDR3 reads TGCGCCAGCAGTTCCGGGAGGGAGAGCACAGATACGCAGTATTTT. It encodes CASSSGRESTDTQYF.

The genes are TRBV28 and TRBJ2-6; D might be TRBD1 (6 bases). V was shortened by 5 bases and J by 4 bases, with 12 bases between the two germline ends. The germline CDR1 and CDR2 sequences are MDHEN and SYDVKM. The CDR3 is 15 residues long. The CDR3 sequence is CASSLGDTGANVLTF. The CDR3 DNA reads TGTGCCAGCAGTCTAGGGGACACCGGGGCCAACGTCCTGACTTTC.

J is TRBJ2-3 and V is TRBV5-5; a possible D gene is TRBD1 (6 bases). CDR1 is SGHKS, CDR2 YYEKEE, per germline (reference sequence). With 5 bases removed from V and 6 bases from J, the gap between germline ends came to 19 bases. The CDR3 has 15 amino acids. The DNA for the CDR3 is TGTGCCAGCAGTTCTAAGGGGGAGTCAGCCGATACGCAGTATTTT. It encodes CASSSKGESADTQYF.

The chain uses TRBV15 and TRBJ2-3, with D uncertain. CDR1 LNHNV and CDR2 YYDKDF come from the germline V gene (reference sequence). The CDR3 has 11 residues. V shed 0 bases and J shed 7 bases, with 2 bases lying between them. CDR3 bases: TGTGCCACCAGCAGAGAATATACGCAGTATTTT. Translation gives CATSREYTQYF.

This clonotype has more than one count but fewer than ten. The chain carries TRBV11-2 and TRBJ2-7, with D maybe TRBD1 (5 bases). V gave up 1 base and J gave up 0 bases, with 10 bases separating them. The CDR3 loop spans 15 amino acids. Germline CDR1 reads SGHAT; CDR2 reads FQNNGV. The CDR3 DNA is TGTGCCAGCAGCTTAGGCCCCCAGGGCTCCTACGAGCAGTACTTC. Translation: CASSLGPQGSYEQYF.